The 11 T cell receptor beta chains below were found in one sample sequenced in a study of pediatric ulcerative colitis. The repertoire was sequenced with immunoSEQ multiplex PCR; TCRdb's copy has only in-frame clones and lacks some. The sample records tens of thousands of clones, about 89% being singletons. Sequenced material: blood. These receptors were collected from a boy between 10 and 17 years old who was a control in a study of pediatric ulcerative colitis.

The chain's CDR3 is CASIRPGLAPFF. The CDR3 DNA reads as TGTGCCAGCATCCGTCCCGGCCTAGCTCCGTTCTTC. The genes are TRBV27 and TRBJ2-1, with D maybe TRBD2 (5 bases). The length of the CDR3 is 12 residues. Germline-derived CDR1 and CDR2 are MNHEY and SMNVEV (reference sequence). The V end was cut by 7 bases, the J end by 15 bases, with 19 bases between.

A word on this clone: This sample includes further DNA sequences coding for the same CDR3. The chain couples TRBV4-1 to TRBJ1-4, with a tentative D call TRBD1 (6 bases). Trimming removed 8 bases at V and 8 bases at J, with 18 bases between. In germline, CDR1 is MGHRA, CDR2 YSYEKL. This CDR3 is built from 14 residues. The CDR3 loop is CASLQTGGAEKLFF. The DNA of the CDR3 is TGCGCCAGCCTGCAGACAGGAGGCGCGGAAAAACTGTTTTTT.

The gene calls are TRBV19 and TRBJ1-2; the D is unclear. Trimming took 6 bases from V and 1 from J, leaving 3 bases between them. Germline CDR1 is LNHDA and CDR2 is SQIVND (reference sequence). The CDR3 length is 11 residues. Written as DNA, the CDR3 is TGTGCCAGTAGGGGTAACTATGGCTACACCTTC. Protein product: CASRGNYGYTF.

The chain is built from TRBV27 and TRBJ2-3; tentative D call: TRBD2 (5 bases). The germline CDR1 and CDR2 sequences are MNHEY and SMNVEV (reference sequence). The CDR3 is made up of 16 amino acids. The germline V and J ends were trimmed by 7 bases and 2 bases, with 19 bases remaining between them. The CDR3 here is CASIPRVASPTDTQYF. The CDR3 region has the DNA TGTGCCAGCATCCCTCGGGTAGCGTCTCCCACAGATACGCAGTATTTT.

The rearrangement joins TRBV5-4 to TRBJ2-5; TRBD2 agrees at 12 bases. Germline-derived CDR1 and CDR2 are SGHNT and YYREEE (reference sequence). The length of the CDR3 is 15 residues. The V and J ends lost 0 bases and 4 bases, in that order; junction bases with no gene match: 1. The CDR3 loop is CASSLGLAGAETQYF. The CDR3 nucleotides read TGTGCCAGCAGCTTGGGACTAGCGGGAGCAGAGACCCAGTACTTC.

The chain uses TRBV30 and TRBJ2-7; possibly TRBD2 for D (6 bases). The ends were cut back, 3 bases at V and 4 bases at J, with 16 bases in the middle. Germline CDR1 and CDR2: GTSNPN and SVGIG (reference sequence). The length of the CDR3 is 14 residues. CDR3 DNA: TGTGCCTGGAGCGCCGGGACTGCCCCTTACGAGCAGTACTTC. This codes for CAWSAGTAPYEQYF.

This chain links TRBV5-1 with TRBJ2-7; no clear D. The V end was cut by 4 bases, the J end by 6 bases, with 8 bases between. CDR1 and CDR2 from the germline V gene are SGHRS and YFSETQ. The CDR3 spans 11 residues. CDR3 protein: CASSNQGEQYF. The CDR3 nucleotides are TGCGCCAGCAGCAACCAAGGCGAGCAGTACTTC.

There are a few counts of this clone. The gene calls are TRBV2 and TRBJ1-2; D gene ambiguous. V shed 6 bases and J shed 5 bases, with 7 bases lying between them. The CDR3 is 11 residues long. The germline CDR1 and CDR2 sequences are SNHLY and FYNNEI. Here the CDR3 DNA reads TGTGCCAGCAGCTGGATGTATGGCTACACCTTC. Translated: CASSWMYGYTF.

This rearrangement joins TRBV11-3 to TRBJ2-1; 13 bases are shared with TRBD2. This CDR3 is built from 16 residues. The V and J ends lost 5 bases and 6 bases, in that order; junction bases with no gene match: 7. The germline gives CDR1 SGHNT, CDR2 YENEEA. The CDR3 sequence: CASSRIGTSGTNEQFF. The CDR3 DNA follows: TGTGCCAGCAGCCGCATCGGGACTAGCGGGACCAATGAGCAGTTCTTC.

J is TRBJ1-1 and V is TRBV19, with D perhaps TRBD1 (6 bases). V lost 6 bases and J 4 bases, leaving 12 bases between the germline ends. This CDR3 has 13 amino acids. Germline CDR1 LNHDA, CDR2 SQIVND (reference sequence). CDR3 amino acids: CASRPTGFTEAFF. Here the CDR3 DNA reads TGTGCCAGTAGGCCGACAGGTTTCACTGAAGCTTTCTTT. The whole variable domain, remainder taken from reference TRBV19 and TRBJ1-1, is DGGITQSPKYLFRKEGQNVTLSCEQNLNHDAMYWYRQDPGQGLRLIYYSQIVNDFQKGDIAEGYSVSREKKESFPLTVTSAQKNPTAFYLCASRPTGFTEAFFGQGTRLTVV.

The gene calls are TRBV9 and TRBJ2-3, with 16 bases matching TRBD2. This CDR3 has 16 amino acids. V lost 4 bases, J lost 4 bases, and 3 bases stayed unmatched. Germline CDR1 is SGDLS and CDR2 is YYNGEE. This CDR3 is CASSPGTSGRADTQYF. The DNA for the CDR3 is TGTGCCAGCAGCCCCGGGACTAGCGGGAGGGCAGATACGCAGTATTTT.